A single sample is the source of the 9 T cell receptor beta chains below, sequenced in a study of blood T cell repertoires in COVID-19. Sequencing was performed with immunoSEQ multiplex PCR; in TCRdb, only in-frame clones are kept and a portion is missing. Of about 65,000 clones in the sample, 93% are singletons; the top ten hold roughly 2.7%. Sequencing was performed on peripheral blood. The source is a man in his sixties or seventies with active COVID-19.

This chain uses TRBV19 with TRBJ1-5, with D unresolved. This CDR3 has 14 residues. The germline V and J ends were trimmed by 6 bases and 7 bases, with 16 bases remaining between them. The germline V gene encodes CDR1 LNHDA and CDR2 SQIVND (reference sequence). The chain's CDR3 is CASRMDSQAQPQHF. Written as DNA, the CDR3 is TGTGCCAGTAGGATGGACTCCCAGGCCCAGCCCCAGCATTTT.

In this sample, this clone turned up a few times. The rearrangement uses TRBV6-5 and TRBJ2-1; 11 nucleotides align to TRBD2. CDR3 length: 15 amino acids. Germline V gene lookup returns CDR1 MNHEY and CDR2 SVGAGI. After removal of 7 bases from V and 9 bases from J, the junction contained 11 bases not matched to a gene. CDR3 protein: CASNPGSGGAGEQFF. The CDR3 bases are TGTGCCAGCAACCCGGGTAGCGGGGGGGCCGGTGAGCAGTTCTTC.

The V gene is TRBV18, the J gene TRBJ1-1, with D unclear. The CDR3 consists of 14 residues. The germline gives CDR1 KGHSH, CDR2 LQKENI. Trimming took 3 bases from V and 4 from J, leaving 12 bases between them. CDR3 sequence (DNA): TGTGCCAGCTCACCGTCTGCCTTGAGCACTGAAGCTTTCTTT. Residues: CASSPSALSTEAFF.

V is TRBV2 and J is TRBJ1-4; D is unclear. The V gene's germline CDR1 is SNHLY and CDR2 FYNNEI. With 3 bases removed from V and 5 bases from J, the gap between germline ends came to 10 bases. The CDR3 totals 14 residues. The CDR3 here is CASSDGEINEKLFF. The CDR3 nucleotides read TGTGCCAGCAGTGATGGAGAAATCAATGAAAAACTGTTTTTT.

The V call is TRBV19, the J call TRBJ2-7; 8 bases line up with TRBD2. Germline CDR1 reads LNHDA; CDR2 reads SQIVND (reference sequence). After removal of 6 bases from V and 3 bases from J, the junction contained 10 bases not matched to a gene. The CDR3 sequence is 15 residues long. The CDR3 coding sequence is TGTGCCAGTAGCGAAGCTCGGGGGGGGTACTACGAGCAGTACTTC. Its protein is CASSEARGGYYEQYF. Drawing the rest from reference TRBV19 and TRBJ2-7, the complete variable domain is DGGITQSPKYLFRKEGQNVTLSCEQNLNHDAMYWYRQDPGQGLRLIYYSQIVNDFQKGDIAEGYSVSREKKESFPLTVTSAQKNPTAFYLCASSEARGGYYEQYFGPGTRLTVT.

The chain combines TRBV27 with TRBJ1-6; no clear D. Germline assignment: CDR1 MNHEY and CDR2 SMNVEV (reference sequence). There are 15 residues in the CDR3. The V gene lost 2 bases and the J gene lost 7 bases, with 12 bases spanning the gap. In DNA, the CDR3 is TGTGCCAGCAGTTTAATTTCCGGGTCGAATTCACCCCTCCACTTT. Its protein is CASSLISGSNSPLHF.

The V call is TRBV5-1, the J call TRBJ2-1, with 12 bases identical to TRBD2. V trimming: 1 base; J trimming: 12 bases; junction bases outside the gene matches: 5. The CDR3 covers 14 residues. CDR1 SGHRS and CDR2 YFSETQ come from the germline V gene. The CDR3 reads CASSLPSGGGRQFF. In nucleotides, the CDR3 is TGCGCCAGCAGCTTGCCTAGCGGGGGGGGACGGCAGTTCTTC.

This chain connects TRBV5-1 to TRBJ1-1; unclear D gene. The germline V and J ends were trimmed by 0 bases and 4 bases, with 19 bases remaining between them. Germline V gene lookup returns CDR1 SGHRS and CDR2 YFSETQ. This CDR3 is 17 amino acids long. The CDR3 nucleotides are TGCGCCAGCAGCTTGGAGGCCAGCCTAGTCGAGGGCACTGAAGCTTTCTTT. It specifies CASSLEASLVEGTEAFF.

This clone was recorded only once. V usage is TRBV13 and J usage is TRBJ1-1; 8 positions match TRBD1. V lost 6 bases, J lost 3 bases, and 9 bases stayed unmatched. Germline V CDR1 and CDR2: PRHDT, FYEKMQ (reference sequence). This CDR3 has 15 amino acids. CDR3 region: CASSSKTGEYTEAFF. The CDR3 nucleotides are TGTGCCAGCAGTTCGAAGACAGGGGAGTACACTGAAGCTTTCTTT.